This is a list of T cell receptor beta chains from one sample in a study of graft-versus-host responses after intestinal transplantation. The protocol was immunoSEQ multiplex PCR, while the TCRdb copy is restricted to in-frame clones and leaves out a portion. The repertoire includes about 50,000 clones, approximately 91% of them detected once, and approximately 2.7% sits in the top ten. No cognate antigen is known for these TCRs. Sequencing used unstimulated CD4+ T cells sorted from spleen or lymph node cells, obtained before transplant. These receptors all stem from a human donor who was the organ donor for an intestinal transplant. Each CDR3 is given with its conserved first and last residue. D genes are given only for firm matches.

V	J	D	CDR3
TRBV7-6	TRBJ2-1	-	CASALRDSGNEQFF
TRBV9	TRBJ2-1	-	CASSPRGTRSYNEQFF
TRBV30	TRBJ1-6	-	CAWRLRELTPLHF
TRBV15	TRBJ2-5	-	CATNREKRDSRYQETQYF
TRBV5-8	TRBJ2-1	TRBD2	CASSLGGLATLEQFF
TRBV18	TRBJ1-2	TRBD1	CASSPSGTESGYTF
TRBV7-9	TRBJ1-6	TRBD1	CASSRDRVYSPLHF
TRBV27	TRBJ2-5	-	CASSFRVGETQYF
TRBV5-6	TRBJ1-1	-	CASSFSGGEAFF
TRBV6-1	TRBJ1-1	-	CASSELPRQAEAFF
TRBV7-9	TRBJ2-2	-	CASSLAPGGINTGELFF
TRBV28	TRBJ2-1	-	CASSGPGTHSYNEQFF
TRBV25-1	TRBJ2-3	TRBD2	CASSPRLAPLRDTQYF
TRBV25-1	TRBJ2-5	TRBD2	CASSLTSGMYQETQYF
TRBV7-2	TRBJ1-1	-	CASHPDRNTEAFF
TRBV19	TRBJ2-7	-	CASSTVQGYEQYF
TRBV5-1	TRBJ1-2	TRBD1	CASSPMTGLANYGYTF
TRBV28	TRBJ2-1	TRBD2	CASSFILTSGISSYNEQFF
TRBV4-1	TRBJ2-1	-	CASSLWRCFF
TRBV10-3	TRBJ2-2	TRBD2	CAISVASGRVDTGELFF
TRBV30	TRBJ1-5	-	CAWSGGGHQPQHF
TRBV10-3	TRBJ2-7	TRBD1	CAIRRTGDIYEQYF
TRBV7-2	TRBJ1-4	TRBD1	CASSLDRVGEKLFF
TRBV7-2	TRBJ2-7	TRBD2	CASSLRTSGYYEQYF
TRBV10-3	TRBJ2-2	-	CAISEGGLTLGTGELFF
TRBV4-1	TRBJ2-1	TRBD1	CASRKSGTEFDEQFF
TRBV15	TRBJ1-1	-	CATNRQGNTEAFF
TRBV6-5	TRBJ1-1	-	CASSYSRTTNTEAFF
TRBV28	TRBJ2-7	-	CASSLVARGNYEQYF
TRBV7-3	TRBJ2-3	-	CASSFTGRQDTQYF
TRBV6-5	TRBJ1-1	-	CASSLQRSNTEAFF
TRBV5-1	TRBJ2-7	TRBD1	CASSLTGGYEQYF
TRBV10-1	TRBJ2-2	-	CASRDNTGELFF
TRBV5-6	TRBJ1-1	TRBD1	CASSPGQALNTEAFF
TRBV2	TRBJ2-3	TRBD2	CASIPSYSGRVASTDTQYF
TRBV7-3	TRBJ2-7	TRBD1	CASSLDRAGEQYF
TRBV7-2	TRBJ1-1	-	CASSLPQGRGNTEAFF
TRBV2	TRBJ2-7	TRBD2	CASSGLAGVEEQYF
TRBV6-5	TRBJ1-5	-	CASSPIYSNQPQHF
TRBV28	TRBJ2-1	TRBD2	CASSRPPGLAGGTGRNEQFF
TRBV28	TRBJ2-4	-	CASGPRRIGRDKNIQYF
TRBV28	TRBJ2-1	TRBD2	CASSLAGVNEQFF
TRBV28	TRBJ2-7	-	CASSSPWWGRPSYEQYF
TRBV7-2	TRBJ2-3	TRBD2	CASRGLAETTSTDTQYF
TRBV12-5	TRBJ1-1	TRBD1	CASGLVLGQGLMNTEAFF
TRBV30	TRBJ2-5	TRBD1	CAWSVTQGTYQETQYF
TRBV6-1	TRBJ1-4	-	CASSVRGGSEKLFF
TRBV7-2	TRBJ2-7	-	CASTFSGRTYEQYF
TRBV30	TRBJ2-1	-	CAWSPTGTVYNEQFF
TRBV18	TRBJ2-5	TRBD1	CASSGQEETQYF
TRBV7-8	TRBJ2-1	-	CASSLSGLTDNEQFF
TRBV6-1	TRBJ1-5	TRBD1	CASSEYGTGGNQPQHF
TRBV27	TRBJ2-1	TRBD2	CASSLAGGRYNEQFF
TRBV7-9	TRBJ2-3	TRBD2	CASSLGLAGGGTDTQYF
TRBV7-2	TRBJ2-5	TRBD2	CASSSGLAGPQETQYF
TRBV2	TRBJ2-1	-	CASRSPGDEQFF
TRBV30	TRBJ1-1	-	CAWSQTLLREEAFF